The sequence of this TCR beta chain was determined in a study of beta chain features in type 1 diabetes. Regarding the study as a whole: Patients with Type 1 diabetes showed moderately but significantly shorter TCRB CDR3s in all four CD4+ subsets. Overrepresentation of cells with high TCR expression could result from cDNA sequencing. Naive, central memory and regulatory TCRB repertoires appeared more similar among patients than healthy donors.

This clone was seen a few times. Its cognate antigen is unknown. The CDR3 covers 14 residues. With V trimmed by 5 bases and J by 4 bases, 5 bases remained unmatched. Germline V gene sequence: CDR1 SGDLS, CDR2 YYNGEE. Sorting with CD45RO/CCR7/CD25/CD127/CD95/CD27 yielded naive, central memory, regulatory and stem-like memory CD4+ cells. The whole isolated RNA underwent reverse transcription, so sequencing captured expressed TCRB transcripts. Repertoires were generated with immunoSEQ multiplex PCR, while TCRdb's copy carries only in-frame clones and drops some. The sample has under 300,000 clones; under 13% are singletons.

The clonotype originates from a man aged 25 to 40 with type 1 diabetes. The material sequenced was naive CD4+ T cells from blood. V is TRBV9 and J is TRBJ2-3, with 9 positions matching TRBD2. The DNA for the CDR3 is TGTGCCAGCAGGGGCGGGGGGGCTGCAGATACGCAGTATTTT. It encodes CASRGGGAADTQYF.